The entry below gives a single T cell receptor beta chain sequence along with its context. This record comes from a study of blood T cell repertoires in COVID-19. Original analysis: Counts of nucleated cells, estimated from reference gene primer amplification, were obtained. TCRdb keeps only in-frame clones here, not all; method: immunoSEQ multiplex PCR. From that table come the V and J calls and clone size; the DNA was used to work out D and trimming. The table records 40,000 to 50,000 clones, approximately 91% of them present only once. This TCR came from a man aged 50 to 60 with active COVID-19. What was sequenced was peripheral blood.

CDR3 DNA sequence: TGTGCCAGCAGCACCAGGGTCACTGAAGCTTTCTTT. Residues: CASSTRVTEAFF. This rearrangement joins TRBV13 to TRBJ1-1; possibly TRBD1 for D (5 bases). Germline CDR1 PRHDT, CDR2 FYEKMQ (reference sequence). The CDR3 runs 12 residues. With 5 bases removed from V and 4 bases from J, the gap between germline ends came to 8 bases.